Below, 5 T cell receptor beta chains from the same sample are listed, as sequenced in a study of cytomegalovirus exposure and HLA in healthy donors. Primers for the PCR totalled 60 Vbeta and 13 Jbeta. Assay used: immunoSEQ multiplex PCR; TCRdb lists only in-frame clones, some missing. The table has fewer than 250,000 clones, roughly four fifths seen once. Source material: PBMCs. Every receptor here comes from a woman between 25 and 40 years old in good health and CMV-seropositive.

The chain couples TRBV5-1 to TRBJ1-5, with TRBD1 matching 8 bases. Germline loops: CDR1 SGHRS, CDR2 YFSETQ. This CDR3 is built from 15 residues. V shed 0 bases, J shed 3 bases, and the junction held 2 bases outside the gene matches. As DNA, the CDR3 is TGCGCCAGCAGCTTGGCGGGACAGGCCAATCAGCCCCAGCATTTT. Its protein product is CASSLAGQANQPQHF.

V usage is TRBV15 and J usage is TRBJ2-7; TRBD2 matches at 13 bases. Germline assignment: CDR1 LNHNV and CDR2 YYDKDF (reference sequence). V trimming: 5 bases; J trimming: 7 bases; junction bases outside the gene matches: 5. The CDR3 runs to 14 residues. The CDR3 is CATSVTSGRREQYF. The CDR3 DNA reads TGTGCCACCAGCGTGACTAGCGGGAGGAGGGAGCAGTACTTC. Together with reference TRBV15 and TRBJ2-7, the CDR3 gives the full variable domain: DAMVIQNPRYQVTQFGKPVTLSCSQTLNHNVMYWYQQKSSQAPKLLFHYYDKDFNNEADTPDNFQSRRPNTSFCFLDIRSPGLGDTAMYLCATSVTSGRREQYFGPGTRLTVT.

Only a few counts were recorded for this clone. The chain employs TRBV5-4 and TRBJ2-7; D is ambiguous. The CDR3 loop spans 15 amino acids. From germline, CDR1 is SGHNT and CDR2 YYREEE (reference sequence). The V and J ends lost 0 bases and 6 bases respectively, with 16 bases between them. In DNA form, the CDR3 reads TGTGCCAGCAGCTTGGGGCCAAGCGAGATCATCGAGCAGTACTTC. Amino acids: CASSLGPSEIIEQYF.

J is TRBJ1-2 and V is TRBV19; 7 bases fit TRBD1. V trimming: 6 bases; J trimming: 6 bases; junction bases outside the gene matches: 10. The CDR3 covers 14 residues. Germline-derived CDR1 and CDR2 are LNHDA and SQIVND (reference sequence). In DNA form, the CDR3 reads TGTGCCAGTAGCATACAGGGGCTTGATGATGGCTACACCTTC. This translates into CASSIQGLDDGYTF.

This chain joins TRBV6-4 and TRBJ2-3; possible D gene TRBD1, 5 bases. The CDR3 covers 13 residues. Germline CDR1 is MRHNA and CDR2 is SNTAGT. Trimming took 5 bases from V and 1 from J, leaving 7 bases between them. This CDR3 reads CASSQGGTDTQYF. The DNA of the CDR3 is TGTGCCAGCAGTCAAGGGGGCACAGATACGCAGTATTTT.